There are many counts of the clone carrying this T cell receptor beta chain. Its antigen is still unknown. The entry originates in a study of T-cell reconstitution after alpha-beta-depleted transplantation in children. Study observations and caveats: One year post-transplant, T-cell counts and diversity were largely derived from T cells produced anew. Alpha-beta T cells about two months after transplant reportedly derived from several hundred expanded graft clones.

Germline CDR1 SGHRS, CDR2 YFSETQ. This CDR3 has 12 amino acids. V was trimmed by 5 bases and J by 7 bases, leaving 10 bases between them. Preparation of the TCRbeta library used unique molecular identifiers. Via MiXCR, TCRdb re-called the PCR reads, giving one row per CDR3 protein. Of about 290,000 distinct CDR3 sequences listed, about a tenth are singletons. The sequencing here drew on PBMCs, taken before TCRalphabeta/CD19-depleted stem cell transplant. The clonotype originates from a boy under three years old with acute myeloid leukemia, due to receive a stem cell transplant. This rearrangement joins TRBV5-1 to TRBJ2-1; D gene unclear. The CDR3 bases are TGCGCCAGCAGAGGAGTACCGAATGAGCAGTTCTTC. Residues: CASRGVPNEQFF.